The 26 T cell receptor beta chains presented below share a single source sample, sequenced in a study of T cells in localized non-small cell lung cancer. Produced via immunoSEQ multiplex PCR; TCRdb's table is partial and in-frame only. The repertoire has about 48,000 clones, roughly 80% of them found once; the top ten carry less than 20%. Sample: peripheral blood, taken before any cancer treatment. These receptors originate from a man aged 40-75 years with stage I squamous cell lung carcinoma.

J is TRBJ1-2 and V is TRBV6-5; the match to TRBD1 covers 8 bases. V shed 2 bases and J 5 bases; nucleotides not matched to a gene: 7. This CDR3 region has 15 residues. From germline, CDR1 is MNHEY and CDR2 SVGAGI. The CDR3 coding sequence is TGTGCCAGCAGTTACCTACAGGGGGGAGGGTATGGCTACACCTTC. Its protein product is CASSYLQGGGYGYTF.

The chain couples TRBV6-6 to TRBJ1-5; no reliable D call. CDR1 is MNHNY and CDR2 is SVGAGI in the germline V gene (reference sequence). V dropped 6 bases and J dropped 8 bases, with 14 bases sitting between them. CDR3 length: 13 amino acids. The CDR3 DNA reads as TGTGCCAGCAGCCCCACCCTTAGTAAGCCCCAGCATTTT. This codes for CASSPTLSKPQHF.

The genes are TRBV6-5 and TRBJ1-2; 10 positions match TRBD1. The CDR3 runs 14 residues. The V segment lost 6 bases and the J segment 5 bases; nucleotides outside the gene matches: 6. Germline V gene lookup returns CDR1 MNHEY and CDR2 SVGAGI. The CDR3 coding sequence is TGTGCCAGCAGCCTACGGACAGGGGGATATGGCTACACCTTC. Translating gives CASSLRTGGYGYTF.

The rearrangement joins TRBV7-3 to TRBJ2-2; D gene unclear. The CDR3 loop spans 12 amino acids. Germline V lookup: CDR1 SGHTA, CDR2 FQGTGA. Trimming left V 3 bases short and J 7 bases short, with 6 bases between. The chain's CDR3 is CASSFSGGELFF. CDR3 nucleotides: TGTGCCAGCAGCTTTTCAGGCGGGGAGCTGTTTTTT.

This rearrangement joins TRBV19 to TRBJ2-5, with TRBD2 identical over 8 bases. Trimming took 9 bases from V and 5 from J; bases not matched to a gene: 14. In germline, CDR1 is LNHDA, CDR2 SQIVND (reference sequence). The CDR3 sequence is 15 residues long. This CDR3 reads CASRRGGGEGETQYF. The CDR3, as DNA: TGTGCCAGCCGTCGGGGGGGCGGTGAGGGGGAGACCCAGTACTTC.

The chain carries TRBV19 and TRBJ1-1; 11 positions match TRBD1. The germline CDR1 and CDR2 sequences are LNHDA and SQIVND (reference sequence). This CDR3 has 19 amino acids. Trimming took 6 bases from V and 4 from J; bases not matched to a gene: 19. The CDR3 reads CASSTPIRGQGAFRTEAFF. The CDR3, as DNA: TGTGCCAGTAGCACCCCAATCCGCGGACAGGGGGCCTTTCGCACTGAAGCTTTCTTT.

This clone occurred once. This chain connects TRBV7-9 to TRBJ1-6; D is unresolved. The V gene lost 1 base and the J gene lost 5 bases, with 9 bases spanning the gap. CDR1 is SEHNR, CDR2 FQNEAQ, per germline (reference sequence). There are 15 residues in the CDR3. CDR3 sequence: CASSLGGVDNSPLHF. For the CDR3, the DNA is TGTGCCAGCAGCTTAGGTGGGGTGGATAATTCACCCCTCCACTTT.

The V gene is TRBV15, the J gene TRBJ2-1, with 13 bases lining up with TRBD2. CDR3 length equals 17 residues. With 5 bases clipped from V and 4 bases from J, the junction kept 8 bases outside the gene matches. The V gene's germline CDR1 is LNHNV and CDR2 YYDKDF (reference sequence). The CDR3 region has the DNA TGTGCCACCAGCCTCCGACTAGCGGGGGGACGTTACAATGAGCAGTTCTTC. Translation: CATSLRLAGGRYNEQFF.

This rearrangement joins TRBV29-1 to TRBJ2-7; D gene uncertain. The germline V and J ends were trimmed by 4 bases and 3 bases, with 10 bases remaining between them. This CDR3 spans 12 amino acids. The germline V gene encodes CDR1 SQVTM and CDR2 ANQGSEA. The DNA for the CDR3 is TGCAGCGTTGGTCCCTCTAGCTACGAGCAGTACTTC. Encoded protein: CSVGPSSYEQYF.

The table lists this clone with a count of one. CDR3 region: CASSLTSGQETQYF. In DNA, the CDR3 is TGTGCCAGCAGCTTGACTAGCGGCCAAGAGACCCAGTACTTC. The chain is built from TRBV5-6 and TRBJ2-5, with 8 bases matching TRBD2. Per germline, CDR1 SGHDT and CDR2 YYEEEE. V shed 1 base, J shed 1 base, and the junction held 0 bases outside the gene matches. This CDR3 spans 14 amino acids.

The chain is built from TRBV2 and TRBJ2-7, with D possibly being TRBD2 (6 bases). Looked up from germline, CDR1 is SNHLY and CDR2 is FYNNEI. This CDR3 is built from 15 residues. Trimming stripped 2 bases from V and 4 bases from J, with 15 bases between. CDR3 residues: CASSETGGMVYEQYF. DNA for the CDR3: TGTGCCAGCAGTGAAACCGGGGGAATGGTATACGAGCAGTACTTC.

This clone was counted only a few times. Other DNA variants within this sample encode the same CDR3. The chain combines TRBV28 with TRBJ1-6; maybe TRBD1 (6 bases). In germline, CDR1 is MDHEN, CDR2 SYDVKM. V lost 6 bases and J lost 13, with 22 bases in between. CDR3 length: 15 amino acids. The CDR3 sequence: CASSLLPGGPGPLHF. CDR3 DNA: TGTGCCAGCAGCCTGTTGCCCGGGGGGCCAGGGCCCCTCCACTTT.

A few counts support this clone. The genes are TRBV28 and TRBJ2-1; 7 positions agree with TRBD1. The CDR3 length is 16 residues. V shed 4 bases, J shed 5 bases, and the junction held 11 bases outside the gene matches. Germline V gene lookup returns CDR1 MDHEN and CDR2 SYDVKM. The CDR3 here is CASSSMPPTGNNEQFF. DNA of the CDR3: TGTGCCAGCAGTTCCATGCCTCCGACAGGGAACAATGAGCAGTTCTTC. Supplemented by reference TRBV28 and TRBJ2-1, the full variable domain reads DVKVTQSSRYLVKRTGEKVFLECVQDMDHENMFWYRQDPGLGLRLIYFSYDVKMKEKGDIPEGYSVSREKKERFSLILESASTNQTSMYLCASSSMPPTGNNEQFFGPGTRLTVL.

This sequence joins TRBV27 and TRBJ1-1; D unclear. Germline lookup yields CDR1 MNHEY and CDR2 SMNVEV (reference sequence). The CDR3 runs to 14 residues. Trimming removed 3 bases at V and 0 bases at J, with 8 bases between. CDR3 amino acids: CASSFEGMNTEAFF. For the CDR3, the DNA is TGTGCCAGCAGTTTTGAGGGTATGAACACTGAAGCTTTCTTT.

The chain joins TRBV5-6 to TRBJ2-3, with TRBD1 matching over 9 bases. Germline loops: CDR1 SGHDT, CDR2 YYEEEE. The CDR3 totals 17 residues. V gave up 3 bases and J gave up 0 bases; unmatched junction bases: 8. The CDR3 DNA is TGTGCCAGCAGCTCGACAACAGGGGGCCTTAGCACAGATACGCAGTATTTT. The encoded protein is CASSSTTGGLSTDTQYF.

The CDR3 region has the DNA TGTGCCAGCAGCCCATCAACAGGGTATGCGGATGAAGCTTTCTTT. Protein sequence: CASSPSTGYADEAFF. V and J are TRBV11-3 and TRBJ1-1, with D possibly being TRBD1 (6 bases). The CDR3 is 15 amino acids. V lost 5 bases and J lost 7, with 20 bases in between. The germline CDR1 and CDR2 sequences are SGHNT and YENEEA.

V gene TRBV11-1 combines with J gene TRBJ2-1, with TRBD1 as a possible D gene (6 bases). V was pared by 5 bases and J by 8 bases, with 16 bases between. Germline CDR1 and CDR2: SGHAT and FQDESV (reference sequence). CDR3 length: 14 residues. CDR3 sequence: CASSLGGPADEQFF. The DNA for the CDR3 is TGTGCCAGCAGCCTAGGGGGACCGGCGGATGAGCAGTTCTTC.

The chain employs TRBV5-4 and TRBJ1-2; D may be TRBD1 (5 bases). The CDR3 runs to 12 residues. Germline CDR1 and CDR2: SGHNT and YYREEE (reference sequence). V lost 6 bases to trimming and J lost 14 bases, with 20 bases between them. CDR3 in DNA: TGTGCCAGCACCCAAGGGGCAGCGATGGCAACCTTC. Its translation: CASTQGAAMATF.

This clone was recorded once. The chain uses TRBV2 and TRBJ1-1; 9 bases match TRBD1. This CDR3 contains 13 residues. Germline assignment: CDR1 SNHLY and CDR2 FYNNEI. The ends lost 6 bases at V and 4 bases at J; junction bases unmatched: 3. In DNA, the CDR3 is TGTGCCAGCAGGGACAGGGGTTTCACTGAAGCTTTCTTT. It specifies CASRDRGFTEAFF.

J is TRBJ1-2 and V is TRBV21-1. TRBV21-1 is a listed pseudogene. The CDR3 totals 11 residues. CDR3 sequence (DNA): TGTGCCAGCCAAGACCCCTATGGCTACACCTTC. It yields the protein CASQDPYGYTF.

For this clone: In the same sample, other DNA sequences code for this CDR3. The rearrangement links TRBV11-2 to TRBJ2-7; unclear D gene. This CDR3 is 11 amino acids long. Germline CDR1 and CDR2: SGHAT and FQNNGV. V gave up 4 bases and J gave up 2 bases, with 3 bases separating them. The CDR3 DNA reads TGTGCCAGCAGCTCAGCCTACGAGCAGTACTTC. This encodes CASSSAYEQYF.

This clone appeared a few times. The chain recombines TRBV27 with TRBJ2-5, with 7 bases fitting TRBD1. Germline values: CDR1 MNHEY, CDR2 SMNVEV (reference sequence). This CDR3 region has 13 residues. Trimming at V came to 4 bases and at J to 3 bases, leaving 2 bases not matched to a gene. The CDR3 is CASSWGQKETQYF. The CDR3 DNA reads TGTGCCAGCAGTTGGGGACAGAAAGAGACCCAGTACTTC.

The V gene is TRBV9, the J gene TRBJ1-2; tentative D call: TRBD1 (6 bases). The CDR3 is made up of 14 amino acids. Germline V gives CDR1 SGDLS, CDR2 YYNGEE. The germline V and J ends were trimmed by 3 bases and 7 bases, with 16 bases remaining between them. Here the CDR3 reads CASSGGGGRSGYTF. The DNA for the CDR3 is TGTGCCAGCAGCGGCGGCGGGGGGCGGAGTGGCTACACCTTC.

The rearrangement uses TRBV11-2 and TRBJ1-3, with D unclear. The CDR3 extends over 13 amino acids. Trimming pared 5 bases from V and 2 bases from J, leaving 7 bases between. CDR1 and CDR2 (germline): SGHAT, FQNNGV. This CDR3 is CASSLPTGNTIYF. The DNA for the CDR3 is TGTGCCAGCAGCCTCCCCACTGGAAACACCATATATTTT.

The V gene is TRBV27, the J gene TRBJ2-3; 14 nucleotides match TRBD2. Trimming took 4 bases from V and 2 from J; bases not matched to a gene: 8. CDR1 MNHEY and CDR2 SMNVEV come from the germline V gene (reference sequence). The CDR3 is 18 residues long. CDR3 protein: CASSSRLAGGQYTDTQYF. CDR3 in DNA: TGTGCCAGCAGTTCCAGACTAGCGGGGGGGCAATACACAGATACGCAGTATTTT.

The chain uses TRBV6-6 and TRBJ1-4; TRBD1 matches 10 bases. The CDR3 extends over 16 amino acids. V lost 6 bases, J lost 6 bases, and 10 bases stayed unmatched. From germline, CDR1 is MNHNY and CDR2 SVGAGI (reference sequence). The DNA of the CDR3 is TGTGCCAGCAGACAAACTCCGGGACAGGGGTATGAAAAACTGTTTTTT. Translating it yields CASRQTPGQGYEKLFF.